What follows are 16 T cell receptor beta chains derived from one specimen sequenced in a study of prognosis after radiotherapy for stage I lung cancer. Multiplex PCR, run in two rounds, amplified TCR beta CDR3 from genomic DNA. First-round PCR amplification was performed with primers specific to each TRBV and TRBJ gene. TCRdb re-analysed the multiplex PCR reads in MiXCR, keeping a single row per CDR3 protein. This table has about 18,000 distinct CDR3 sequences, roughly 40% appearing once. The specimen was PBMCs, collected before or after stereotactic body radiation therapy (not recorded which). These receptors were taken from a donor at least 50 years old with non-small cell lung cancer.

Points on this clonotype: One junction end does not reproduce the germline sequence, and a read error may be involved. The V and J genes are TRBV20-1 and TRBJ2-7; maybe TRBD1 (5 bases). The CDR3 spans 13 residues. Germline V CDR1 and CDR2: DFQATT, SNEGSKA (reference sequence). In DNA, the CDR3 is TGCAGTGCTAGAGATGGGGCGGAATACGATCAGTACTTC. This sequence encodes CSARDGAEYDQYF.

The CDR3 sequence is CASSLSPGRRYNEQFF. The CDR3 bases are TGTGCCAGCAGTTTATCCCCCGGGAGGAGATACAATGAGCAGTTCTTC. This chain links TRBV27 with TRBJ2-1, with TRBD2 matching over 7 bases. J lost 4 bases, V lost 0 bases, and 6 bases had no gene match. The germline V gene has CDR1 MNHEY and CDR2 SMNVEV (reference sequence). This CDR3 has 16 residues.

This clonotype appeared many times. The rearrangement links TRBV2 to TRBJ2-2; D gene ambiguous. The CDR3 runs 17 residues. Germline V gene sequence: CDR1 SNHLY, CDR2 FYNNEI. Trimming shortened V by 3 bases and J by 0 bases, and 14 bases separated the two germline ends. As DNA, the CDR3 is TGTGCCAGCAGTGACCTCCCCAGGCCATCGAACACCGGGGAGCTGTTTTTT. Its translation is CASSDLPRPSNTGELFF.

The chain links TRBV18 to TRBJ2-3, with 10 positions matching TRBD2. J was trimmed by 1 base and V by 2 bases; bases with no gene match: 9. This CDR3 spans 18 amino acids. Per germline, CDR1 KGHSH and CDR2 LQKENI. In DNA, the CDR3 is TGTGCCAGCTCACCAATTCGGACTAGCGGAGCCCGCACAGATACGCAGTATTTT. Protein sequence: CASSPIRTSGARTDTQYF. The whole variable domain, filled in from reference TRBV18 and TRBJ2-3, reads NAGVMQNPRHLVRRRGQEARLRCSPMKGHSHVYWYRQLPEEGLKFMVYLQKENIIDESGMPKERFSAEFPKEGPSILRIQQVVRGDSAAYFCASSPIRTSGARTDTQYFGPGTRLTVL.

Details on this clonotype: This likely stems from a read error, as it lies one base from a far larger clone. The chain is built from TRBV6-4 and TRBJ2-1; D possibly corresponds to TRBD1 (5 bases). This CDR3 spans 16 amino acids. V lost 5 bases, J lost 5 bases, and 19 bases lay in between. Germline CDR1 MRHNA, CDR2 SNTAGT. CDR3 sequence reads: CASSPIGAQVDNEQFF. The CDR3 DNA reads TGTGCCAGCAGTCCCATAGGGGCCCAAGTAGACAATGAGCAGTTCTTC.

This clonotype has at least ten counts. The J gene is TRBJ1-2, the V gene TRBV6-1, with a tentative D call TRBD1 (5 bases). V lost 4 bases and J lost 1, with 13 bases in between. The CDR3 covers 15 residues. Germline-derived CDR1 and CDR2 are MNHNS and SASEGT. CDR3 sequence: CASSVRQPINYGYTF. The CDR3 coding sequence is TGTGCCAGCAGTGTACGACAGCCGATTAACTATGGCTACACCTTC.

The genes are TRBV5-1 and TRBJ2-2; D ambiguous. This CDR3 comprises 15 residues. The ends were cut back, 0 bases at V and 6 bases at J, with 12 bases in the middle. The V gene's germline CDR1 is SGHRS and CDR2 YFSETQ. The CDR3 region has the DNA TGCGCCAGCAGCTTGGGAACCCGGCGACCCGGGGAGCTGTTTTTT. This encodes CASSLGTRRPGELFF.

This clonotype was recorded many times. The chain is built from TRBV6-1 and TRBJ1-6, with 7 bases that match TRBD1. The junction had 8 bases not matched to a gene; V was cut back by 6 bases and J by 0 bases. This CDR3 has 17 residues. In germline, CDR1 is MNHNS, CDR2 SASEGT. The CDR3 region is CASSRDSLYSYNSPLHF. CDR3 sequence (DNA): TGTGCCAGCAGCCGGGACAGCCTATACTCCTATAATTCACCCCTCCACTTT.

The V gene is TRBV28, the J gene TRBJ1-6, with D unresolved. The CDR3 has 13 residues. Trimming pared 9 bases from V and 0 bases from J, leaving 6 bases between. Germline V gene data show CDR1 as MDHEN and CDR2 as SYDVKM. The CDR3 sequence: CASTSSYNSPLHF. CDR3 in DNA: TGTGCCAGTACGAGCTCCTATAATTCACCCCTCCACTTT. Full variable domain (remainder filled in from reference TRBV28 and TRBJ1-6): DVKVTQSSRYLVKRTGEKVFLECVQDMDHENMFWYRQDPGLGLRLIYFSYDVKMKEKGDIPEGYSVSREKKERFSLILESASTNQTSMYLCASTSSYNSPLHFGNGTRLTVT.

This clonotype has at least ten counts. V usage is TRBV29-1 and J usage is TRBJ2-2; possibly TRBD2 for D (6 bases). Trimming stripped 7 bases from V and 8 bases from J, with 20 bases between. In germline, CDR1 is SQVTM, CDR2 ANQGSEA. The CDR3 is made up of 14 amino acids. CDR3 sequence: CSARLGDLRGELFF. Written as DNA, the CDR3 is TGCAGCGCTCGACTAGGGGACCTTAGAGGGGAGCTGTTTTTT.

The CDR3 region is CASTITGEGQFF. CDR3 in DNA: TGTGCCAGCACCATAACGGGGGAGGGGCAGTTCTTC. V gene TRBV11-2 combines with J gene TRBJ2-1; 7 bases line up with TRBD2. CDR1 and CDR2 from the germline V gene are SGHAT and FQNNGV. The V segment lost 7 bases and the J segment 12 bases; nucleotides outside the gene matches: 9. The length of the CDR3 is 12 residues.

This clonotype has a count of ten or more. The chain combines TRBV4-1 with TRBJ2-7, with D possibly matching TRBD1 (6 bases). Trimming removed 0 bases at V and 2 bases at J, with 14 bases between. CDR1 MGHRA and CDR2 YSYEKL come from the germline V gene. CDR3 length: 16 residues. The chain's CDR3 is CASSQDRGRGTYEQYF. The DNA of the CDR3 is TGCGCCAGCAGCCAAGATCGAGGCAGGGGAACCTACGAGCAGTACTTC.

This clonotype was recorded many times. This chain connects TRBV7-3 to TRBJ2-1; unclear D gene. Trimming left V 1 base short and J 4 bases short, with 5 bases between. CDR3 size: 13 residues. CDR1 is SGHTA and CDR2 is FQGTGA in the germline V gene. For the CDR3, the DNA is TGTGCCAGCAGCTTAAACGAGTACAATGAGCAGTTCTTC. Translated, it gives CASSLNEYNEQFF.

The chain uses TRBV20-1 and TRBJ1-4; 7 bases match TRBD1. This CDR3 comprises 15 residues. The germline V gene encodes CDR1 DFQATT and CDR2 SNEGSKA (reference sequence). With V trimmed by 2 bases and J by 8 bases, 11 bases remained unmatched. The CDR3 sequence is CSARKRGQVGEKLFF. DNA of the CDR3: TGCAGTGCTAGAAAGAGAGGACAGGTCGGGGAAAAACTGTTTTTT.

The chain links TRBV9 to TRBJ2-7; D may match TRBD1 or TRBD2 (5 bases each). Germline values: CDR1 SGDLS, CDR2 YYNGEE. The CDR3 spans 15 residues. Deletions cut 3 bases from V and 1 base from J, with 14 bases between. CDR3 nucleotides: TGTGCCAGCAGCGCCGGGACCCAATCTTCCTACGAGCAGTACTTC. Its protein product is CASSAGTQSSYEQYF.

About this clonotype itself: A read error is likely here: a far larger clone is one base away. V and J are TRBV6-8 and TRBJ1-2, with a possible D match to TRBD1 (6 bases). Between the trimmed V and J ends, which lost 8 bases and 5 bases, there was a span of 15 bases. The length of the CDR3 is 13 residues. Germline V gene sequence: CDR1 MNHGY, CDR2 SAAAGT. The CDR3 loop reads CASHRAPTYGYTF. The CDR3 DNA reads TGTGCCAGCCACAGGGCCCCGACTTATGGCTACACCTTC.